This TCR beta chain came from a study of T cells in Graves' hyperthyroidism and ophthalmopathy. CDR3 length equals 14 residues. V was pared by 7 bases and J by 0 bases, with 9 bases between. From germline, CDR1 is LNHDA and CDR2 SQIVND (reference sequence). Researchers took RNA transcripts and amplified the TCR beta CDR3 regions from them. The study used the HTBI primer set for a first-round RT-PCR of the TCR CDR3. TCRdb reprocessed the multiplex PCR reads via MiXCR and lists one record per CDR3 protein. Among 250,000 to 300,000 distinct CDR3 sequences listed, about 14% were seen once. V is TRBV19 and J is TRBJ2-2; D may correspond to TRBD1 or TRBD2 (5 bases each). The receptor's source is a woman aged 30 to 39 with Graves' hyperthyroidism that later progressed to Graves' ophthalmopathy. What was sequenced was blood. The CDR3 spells CASKGRSNTGELFF. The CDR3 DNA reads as TGTGCCAGTAAGGGACGGTCGAACACCGGGGAGCTGTTTTTT. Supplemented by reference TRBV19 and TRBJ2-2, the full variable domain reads DGGITQSPKYLFRKEGQNVTLSCEQNLNHDAMYWYRQDPGQGLRLIYYSQIVNDFQKGDIAEGYSVSREKKESFPLTVTSAQKNPTAFYLCASKGRSNTGELFFGEGSRLTVL.